Listed here are 25 T cell receptor beta chains from one sample, sequenced in a study of blood T cell repertoires in COVID-19. Repertoires were generated with immunoSEQ multiplex PCR, while TCRdb's copy carries only in-frame clones and drops some. Of under 110,000 clones listed, 85% to 95% were seen once; the top ten hold 5.7%. The sample comprised peripheral blood. The receptors come from a man aged 50 or older with active COVID-19.

The rearrangement joins TRBV3-1 (or the pseudogene TRBV3-2) to TRBJ1-4, with no clear D. The V and J ends lost 1 base and 8 bases respectively, with 11 bases between them. This CDR3 region has 14 residues. Germline V gives CDR1 LGHDT, CDR2 YNNKEL (reference sequence). The CDR3 here is CASSQVAGIEKLFF. The CDR3 bases are TGTGCCAGCAGCCAAGTTGCGGGGATAGAAAAACTGTTTTTT.

The chain carries TRBV4-2 and TRBJ2-2; D possibly corresponds to TRBD2 (6 bases). Germline values: CDR1 LGHNA, CDR2 YNFKEQ. CDR3 length: 16 residues. The V end lost 3 bases, the J end lost 3 bases, and 14 bases lay between the germline ends. The chain's CDR3 is CASSHRDSGDTGELFF. CDR3 in DNA: TGTGCCAGCAGCCACCGTGATTCGGGGGACACCGGGGAGCTGTTTTTT.

The chain uses TRBV18 and TRBJ1-2, with unresolved D. Trimming took off 4 bases at V and 0 bases at J, with 9 bases between the two ends. There are 14 residues in the CDR3. Germline V CDR1 and CDR2: KGHSH, LQKENI. Here the CDR3 reads CASSQSETNYGYTF. The CDR3, as DNA: TGTGCCAGCTCACAATCAGAAACTAACTATGGCTACACCTTC.

The rearrangement uses TRBV9 and TRBJ2-1, with a weak D call TRBD1 (6 bases). This CDR3 contains 16 residues. Germline V gene sequence: CDR1 SGDLS, CDR2 YYNGEE. The ends were cut back, 0 bases at V and 7 bases at J, with 17 bases in the middle. CDR3 nucleotide sequence: TGTGCCAGCAGCGTAGGCGGCCGGGACCAGGGGAATGAGCAGTTCTTC. The encoded protein is CASSVGGRDQGNEQFF.

The chain recombines TRBV18 with TRBJ1-1; 9 positions match TRBD1. The V and J ends lost 7 bases and 1 base, in that order; junction bases with no gene match: 1. Germline CDR1 is KGHSH and CDR2 is LQKENI. The CDR3 has 13 residues. The CDR3 region has the DNA TGTGCCAGCTTGGGACAGGGGAACACTGAAGCTTTCTTT. Its translation is CASLGQGNTEAFF.

The chain combines TRBV5-8 with TRBJ2-7; 11 bases match TRBD1. The trim removed 1 base at V and 4 bases at J, leaving 4 bases unmatched. Germline V gives CDR1 SGHTS, CDR2 YDEGEE. This CDR3 region has 15 residues. CDR3 sequence: CASSLWTGGEYEQYF. The CDR3 nucleotides are TGTGCCAGCAGCTTGTGGACAGGGGGCGAGTACGAGCAGTACTTC.

This CDR3 is CATSRVGVGELFF. CDR3 nucleotides: TGTGCCACCTCCCGAGTCGGGGTCGGGGAGCTGTTTTTT. The V gene is TRBV24-1, the J gene TRBJ2-2; D may be TRBD2 (5 bases). There are 13 residues in the CDR3. Germline V gene sequence: CDR1 KGHDR, CDR2 SFDVKD. The ends were cut back, 9 bases at V and 7 bases at J, with 14 bases in the middle.

This sequence joins TRBV6-6 and TRBJ2-7; D might be TRBD1 (6 bases). From germline, CDR1 is MNHNY and CDR2 SVGAGI (reference sequence). V lost 10 bases to trimming and J lost 2 bases, with 12 bases between them. The CDR3 is 12 amino acids. CDR3 bases: TGTGCCACCTCGACAGGTACCTACGAGCAGTACTTC. It specifies CATSTGTYEQYF.

This clone was recorded once. This chain uses TRBV5-1 with TRBJ2-3, with D possibly being TRBD2 (5 bases). Looked up from germline, CDR1 is SGHRS and CDR2 is YFSETQ. The V and J ends lost 4 bases and 0 bases respectively, with 9 bases between them. The CDR3 covers 14 residues. The DNA of the CDR3 is TGCGCCAGCAGCGAGGGCACTAGCACAGATACGCAGTATTTT. This codes for CASSEGTSTDTQYF.

The gene calls are TRBV28 and TRBJ2-5; D is perhaps TRBD1 (6 bases). The germline CDR1 and CDR2 sequences are MDHEN and SYDVKM. The CDR3 is 13 amino acids. Trimming took 7 bases from V and 4 from J, leaving 13 bases between them. The CDR3: CASTQGGRETQYF. The CDR3 region has the DNA TGTGCCAGCACCCAAGGGGGAAGAGAGACCCAGTACTTC.

The chain joins TRBV11-2 to TRBJ2-6; possible D gene TRBD1, 6 bases. The germline gives CDR1 SGHAT, CDR2 FQNNGV. Trimming stripped 1 base from V and 0 bases from J, with 10 bases between. The CDR3 totals 17 residues. The CDR3 here is CASSLGGTSSGANVLTF. CDR3 in DNA: TGTGCCAGCAGCTTAGGAGGGACAAGCTCTGGGGCCAACGTCCTGACTTTC. Variable domain in full (rest from reference TRBV11-2 and TRBJ2-6): EAGVAQSPRYKIIEKRQSVAFWCNPISGHATLYWYQQILGQGPKLLIQFQNNGVVDDSQLPKDRFSAERLKGVDSTLKIQPAKLEDSAVYLCASSLGGTSSGANVLTFGAGSRLTVL.

The V call is TRBV14, the J call TRBJ2-7, with TRBD2 matching 7 bases. The germline V gene encodes CDR1 SGHDN and CDR2 FVKESK. The CDR3 has 12 residues. V shed 4 bases, J shed 7 bases, and the junction held 4 bases outside the gene matches. Written as DNA, the CDR3 is TGTGCCAGCAGCCCCGGGAGGCGAGAGCAGTACTTC. Its protein is CASSPGRREQYF.

This clone was recorded once. V usage is TRBV18 and J usage is TRBJ2-7; possibly TRBD1 for D (5 bases). CDR1 is KGHSH, CDR2 LQKENI, per germline. V lost 5 bases and J 0 bases, leaving 11 bases between the germline ends. The CDR3 loop spans 14 amino acids. The CDR3: CASSDQGGSYEQYF. CDR3 nucleotides: TGTGCCAGCTCAGACCAGGGCGGCTCCTACGAGCAGTACTTC.

The chain has TRBV9 and TRBJ2-1; D is undetermined. This CDR3 spans 14 amino acids. The germline V gene has CDR1 SGDLS and CDR2 YYNGEE. Trimming shortened V by 1 base and J by 10 bases, and 15 bases separated the two germline ends. CDR3 sequence reads: CASSVRLNPTEQFF. The CDR3 DNA reads as TGTGCCAGCAGCGTAAGACTCAACCCTACGGAGCAGTTCTTC.

The V and J genes are TRBV5-6 and TRBJ2-1, with D perhaps TRBD2 (6 bases). CDR1 and CDR2 from the germline V gene are SGHDT and YYEEEE. Trimming removed 5 bases from V and 0 bases from J, with 9 bases in between. The CDR3 length is 14 residues. The CDR3 loop is CASSPGGSYNEQFF. CDR3 in DNA: TGTGCCAGCAGTCCCGGGGGCTCCTACAATGAGCAGTTCTTC.

V usage is TRBV27 and J usage is TRBJ2-5; D possibly corresponds to TRBD2 (6 bases). CDR1 and CDR2 (germline): MNHEY, SMNVEV (reference sequence). The V end was cut by 3 bases, the J end by 0 bases, with 8 bases between. The CDR3 is 14 amino acids. The CDR3 reads CASSLLAHQETQYF. DNA for the CDR3: TGTGCCAGCAGTTTGCTAGCGCACCAAGAGACCCAGTACTTC.

This chain joins TRBV29-1 and TRBJ2-7; 7 bases line up with TRBD1. Germline-derived CDR1 and CDR2 are SQVTM and ANQGSEA. This CDR3 has 13 residues. Trimming at V came to 5 bases and at J to 5 bases, leaving 9 bases not matched to a gene. The DNA for the CDR3 is TGCAGCGTTTCGGGAAACAGGGGCCACGAGCAGTACTTC. Translation: CSVSGNRGHEQYF.

This clone has a single count. J is TRBJ1-6 and V is TRBV2; D remains unclear. There are 12 residues in the CDR3. V lost 4 bases to trimming and J lost 9 bases, with 7 bases between them. Germline lookup yields CDR1 SNHLY and CDR2 FYNNEI. CDR3 protein: CASSVGVSPLHF. The CDR3 nucleotides are TGTGCCAGCAGTGTCGGGGTTTCACCCCTCCACTTT.

The chain carries TRBV7-7 and TRBJ2-7, with D possibly TRBD1 on 6 matching bases. Trimming took 5 bases from V and 3 from J, leaving 14 bases between them. The germline gives CDR1 SSHAT, CDR2 FNYEAQ (reference sequence). The CDR3 runs 14 residues. CDR3 sequence reads: CASSQDQGHYEQYF. In nucleotides, the CDR3 is TGTGCCAGCAGCCAGGACCAGGGACACTACGAGCAGTACTTC.

This sequence joins TRBV5-4 and TRBJ2-3; TRBD2 aligns across 9 bases. Losses at the gene ends were 2 bases for V and 14 bases for J; bases not matched to a gene: 12. The CDR3 loop spans 14 amino acids. Germline-derived CDR1 and CDR2 are SGHNT and YYREEE (reference sequence). CDR3 bases: TGTGCCAGCAGCTTCGATGCGGGAGGGGCGATCCGGTATTTT. Encoded protein: CASSFDAGGAIRYF.

The chain uses TRBV19 and TRBJ1-5; D is undetermined. V was trimmed by 1 base and J by 2 bases, leaving 9 bases between them. Germline-derived CDR1 and CDR2 are LNHDA and SQIVND (reference sequence). The CDR3 is 15 residues long. CDR3 DNA: TGTGCCAGTAGTATAGGTGCAGGTGGCAATCAGCCCCAGCATTTT. Residues: CASSIGAGGNQPQHF.

The chain uses TRBV28 and TRBJ1-4; D possibly corresponds to TRBD1 (6 bases). CDR1 and CDR2 from the germline V gene are MDHEN and SYDVKM. With 5 bases removed from V and 15 bases from J, the gap between germline ends came to 10 bases. CDR3 length: 10 residues. As DNA, the CDR3 is TGTGCCAGCAGTGGGGGCCGGGTGTTTTTT. The encoded protein is CASSGGRVFF.

The chain combines TRBV19 with TRBJ2-1; D gene ambiguous. The V gene lost 5 bases and the J gene lost 1 base, with 6 bases spanning the gap. Germline loops: CDR1 LNHDA, CDR2 SQIVND (reference sequence). This CDR3 spans 13 amino acids. This CDR3 reads CASSQKSYNEQFF. DNA for the CDR3: TGTGCCAGTAGTCAGAAATCCTACAATGAGCAGTTCTTC.

The chain couples TRBV19 to TRBJ2-3; the match to TRBD1 covers 12 bases. The CDR3 is made up of 15 amino acids. V lost 6 bases, J lost 3 bases, and 4 bases stayed unmatched. In germline, CDR1 is LNHDA, CDR2 SQIVND (reference sequence). The CDR3: CASSKGQGATDTQYF. The CDR3 bases are TGTGCCAGTAGCAAGGGACAGGGGGCGACAGATACGCAGTATTTT.

The chain joins TRBV19 to TRBJ1-5; maybe TRBD1 (5 bases). Germline CDR1 LNHDA, CDR2 SQIVND (reference sequence). Trimming cost V 9 bases and J 7 bases, with 19 bases left between them. The CDR3 spans 14 residues. The CDR3 reads CASVGGARTQPQHF. The DNA for the CDR3 is TGTGCCAGCGTGGGAGGGGCGCGTACACAGCCCCAGCATTTT.